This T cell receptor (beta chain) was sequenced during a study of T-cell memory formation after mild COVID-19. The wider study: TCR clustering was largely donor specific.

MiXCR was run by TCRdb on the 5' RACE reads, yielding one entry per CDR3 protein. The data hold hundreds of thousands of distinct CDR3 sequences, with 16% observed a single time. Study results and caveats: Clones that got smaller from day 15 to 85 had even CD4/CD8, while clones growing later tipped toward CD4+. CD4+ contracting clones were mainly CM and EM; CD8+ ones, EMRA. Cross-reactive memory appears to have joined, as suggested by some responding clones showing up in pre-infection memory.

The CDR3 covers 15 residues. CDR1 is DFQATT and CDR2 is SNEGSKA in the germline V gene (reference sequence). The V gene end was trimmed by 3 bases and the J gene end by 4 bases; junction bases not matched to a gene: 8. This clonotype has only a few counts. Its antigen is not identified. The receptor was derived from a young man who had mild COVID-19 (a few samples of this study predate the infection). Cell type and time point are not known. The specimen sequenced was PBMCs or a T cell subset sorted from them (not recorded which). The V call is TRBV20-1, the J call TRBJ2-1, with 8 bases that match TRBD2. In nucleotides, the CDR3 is TGCAGTGCTAGGGAGCCACGGGGGGGGTACAATGAGCAGTTCTTC. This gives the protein CSAREPRGGYNEQFF.